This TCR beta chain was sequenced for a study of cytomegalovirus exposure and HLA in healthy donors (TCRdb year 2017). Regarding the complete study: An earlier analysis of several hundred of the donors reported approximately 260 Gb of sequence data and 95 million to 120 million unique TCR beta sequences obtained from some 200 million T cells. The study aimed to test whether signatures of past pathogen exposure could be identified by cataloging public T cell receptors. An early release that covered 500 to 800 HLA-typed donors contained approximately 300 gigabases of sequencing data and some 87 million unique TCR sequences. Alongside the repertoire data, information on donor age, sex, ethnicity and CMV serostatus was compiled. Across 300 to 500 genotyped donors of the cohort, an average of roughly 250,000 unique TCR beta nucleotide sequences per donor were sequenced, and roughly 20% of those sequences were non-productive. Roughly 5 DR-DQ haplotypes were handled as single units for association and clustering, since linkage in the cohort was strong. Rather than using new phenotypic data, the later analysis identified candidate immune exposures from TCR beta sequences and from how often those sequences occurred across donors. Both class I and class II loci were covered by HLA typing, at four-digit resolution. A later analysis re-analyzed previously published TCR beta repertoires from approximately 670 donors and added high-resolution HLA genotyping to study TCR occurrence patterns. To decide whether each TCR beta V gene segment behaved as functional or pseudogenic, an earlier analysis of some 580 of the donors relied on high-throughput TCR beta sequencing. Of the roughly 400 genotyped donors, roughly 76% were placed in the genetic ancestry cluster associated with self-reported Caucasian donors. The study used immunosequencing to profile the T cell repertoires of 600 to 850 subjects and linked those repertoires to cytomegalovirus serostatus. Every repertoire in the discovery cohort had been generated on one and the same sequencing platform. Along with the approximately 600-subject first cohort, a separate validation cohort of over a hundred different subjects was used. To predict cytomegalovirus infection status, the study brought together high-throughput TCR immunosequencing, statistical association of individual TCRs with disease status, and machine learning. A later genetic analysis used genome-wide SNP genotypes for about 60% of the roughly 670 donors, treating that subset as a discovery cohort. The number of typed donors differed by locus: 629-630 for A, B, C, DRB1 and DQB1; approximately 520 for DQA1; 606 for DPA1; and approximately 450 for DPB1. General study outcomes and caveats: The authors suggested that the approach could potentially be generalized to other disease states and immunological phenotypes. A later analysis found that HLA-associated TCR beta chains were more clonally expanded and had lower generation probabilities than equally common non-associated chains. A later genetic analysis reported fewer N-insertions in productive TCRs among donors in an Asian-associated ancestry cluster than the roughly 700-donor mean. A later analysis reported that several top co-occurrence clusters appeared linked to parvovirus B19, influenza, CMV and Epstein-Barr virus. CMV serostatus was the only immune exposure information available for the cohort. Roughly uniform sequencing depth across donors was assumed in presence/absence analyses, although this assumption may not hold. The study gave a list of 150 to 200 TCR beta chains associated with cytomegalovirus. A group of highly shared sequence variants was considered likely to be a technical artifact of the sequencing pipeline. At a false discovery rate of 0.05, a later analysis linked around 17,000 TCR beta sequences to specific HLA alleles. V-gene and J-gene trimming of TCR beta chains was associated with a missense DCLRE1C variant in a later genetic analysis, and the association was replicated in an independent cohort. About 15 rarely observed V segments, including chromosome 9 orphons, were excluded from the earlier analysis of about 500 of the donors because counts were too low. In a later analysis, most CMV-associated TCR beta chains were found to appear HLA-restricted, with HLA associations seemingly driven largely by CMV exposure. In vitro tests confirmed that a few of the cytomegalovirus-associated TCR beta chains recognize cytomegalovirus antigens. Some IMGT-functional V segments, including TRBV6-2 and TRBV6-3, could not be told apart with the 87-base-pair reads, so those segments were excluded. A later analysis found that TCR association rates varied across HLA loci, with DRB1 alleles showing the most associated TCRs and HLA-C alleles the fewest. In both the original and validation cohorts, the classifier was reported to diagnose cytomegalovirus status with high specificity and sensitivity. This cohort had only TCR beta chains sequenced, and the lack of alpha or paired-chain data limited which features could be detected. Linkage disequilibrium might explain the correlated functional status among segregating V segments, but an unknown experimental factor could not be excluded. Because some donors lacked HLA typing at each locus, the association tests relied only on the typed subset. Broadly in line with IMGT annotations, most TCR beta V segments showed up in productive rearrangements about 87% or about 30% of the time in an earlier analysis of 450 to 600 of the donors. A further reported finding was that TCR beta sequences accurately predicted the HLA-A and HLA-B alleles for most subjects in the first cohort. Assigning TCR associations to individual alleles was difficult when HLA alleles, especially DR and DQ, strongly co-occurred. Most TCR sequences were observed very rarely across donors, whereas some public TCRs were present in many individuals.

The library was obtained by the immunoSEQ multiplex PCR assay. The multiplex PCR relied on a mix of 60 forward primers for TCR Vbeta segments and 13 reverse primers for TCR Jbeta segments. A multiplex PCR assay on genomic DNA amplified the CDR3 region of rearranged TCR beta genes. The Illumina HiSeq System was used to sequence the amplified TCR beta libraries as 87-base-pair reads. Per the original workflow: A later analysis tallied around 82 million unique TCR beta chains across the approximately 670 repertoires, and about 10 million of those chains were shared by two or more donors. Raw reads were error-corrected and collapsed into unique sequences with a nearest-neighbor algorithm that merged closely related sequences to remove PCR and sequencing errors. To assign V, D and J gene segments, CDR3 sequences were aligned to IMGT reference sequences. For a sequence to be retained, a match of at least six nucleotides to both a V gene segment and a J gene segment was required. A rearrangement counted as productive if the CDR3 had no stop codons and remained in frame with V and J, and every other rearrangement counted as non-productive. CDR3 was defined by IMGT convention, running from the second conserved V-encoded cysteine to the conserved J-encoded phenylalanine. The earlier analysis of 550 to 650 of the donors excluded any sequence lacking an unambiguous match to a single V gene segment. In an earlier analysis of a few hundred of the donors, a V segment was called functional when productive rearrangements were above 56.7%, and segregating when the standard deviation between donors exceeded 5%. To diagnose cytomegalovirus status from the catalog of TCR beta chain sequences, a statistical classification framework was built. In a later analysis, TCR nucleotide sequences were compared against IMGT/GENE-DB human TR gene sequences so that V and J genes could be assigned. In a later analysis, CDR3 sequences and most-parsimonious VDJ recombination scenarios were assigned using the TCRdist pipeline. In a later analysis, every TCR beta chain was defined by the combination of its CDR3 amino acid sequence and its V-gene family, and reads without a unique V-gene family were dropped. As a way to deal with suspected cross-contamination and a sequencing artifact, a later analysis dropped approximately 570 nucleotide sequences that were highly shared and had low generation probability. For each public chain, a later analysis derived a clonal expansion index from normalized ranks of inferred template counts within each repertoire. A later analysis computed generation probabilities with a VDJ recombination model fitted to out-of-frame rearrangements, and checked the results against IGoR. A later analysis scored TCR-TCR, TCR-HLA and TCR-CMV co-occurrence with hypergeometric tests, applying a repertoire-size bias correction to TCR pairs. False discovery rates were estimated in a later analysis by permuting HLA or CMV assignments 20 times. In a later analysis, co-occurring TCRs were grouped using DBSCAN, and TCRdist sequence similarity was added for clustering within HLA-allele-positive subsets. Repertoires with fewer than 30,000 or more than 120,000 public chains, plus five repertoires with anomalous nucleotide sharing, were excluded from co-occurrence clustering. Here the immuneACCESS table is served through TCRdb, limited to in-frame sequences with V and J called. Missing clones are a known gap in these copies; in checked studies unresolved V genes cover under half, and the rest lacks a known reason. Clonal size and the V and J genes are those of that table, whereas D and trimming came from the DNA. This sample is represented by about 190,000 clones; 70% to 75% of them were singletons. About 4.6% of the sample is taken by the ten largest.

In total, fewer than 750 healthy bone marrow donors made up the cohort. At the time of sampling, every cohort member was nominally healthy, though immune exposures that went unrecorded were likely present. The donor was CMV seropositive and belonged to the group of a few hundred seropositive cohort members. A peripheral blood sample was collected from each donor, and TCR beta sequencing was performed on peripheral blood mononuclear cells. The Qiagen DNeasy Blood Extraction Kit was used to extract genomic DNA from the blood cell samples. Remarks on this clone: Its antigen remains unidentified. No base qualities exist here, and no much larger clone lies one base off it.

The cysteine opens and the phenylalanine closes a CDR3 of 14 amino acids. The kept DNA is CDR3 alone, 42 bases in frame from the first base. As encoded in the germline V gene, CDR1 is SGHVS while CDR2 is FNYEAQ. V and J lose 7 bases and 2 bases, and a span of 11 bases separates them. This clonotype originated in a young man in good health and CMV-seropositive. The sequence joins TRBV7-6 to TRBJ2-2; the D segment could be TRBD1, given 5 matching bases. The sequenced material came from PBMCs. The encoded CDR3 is CASTVQVNTGELFF. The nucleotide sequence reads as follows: TGTGCCAGCACAGTACAGGTTAACACCGGGGAGCTGTTTTTT.